These 26 T cell receptor beta chains originate from one sample sequenced in a study of T cell repertoires in cytomegalovirus infection. TCRdb reprocessed the reads with MiXCR, giving one entry per CDR3 protein. The data show fewer than 130,000 distinct CDR3 sequences, roughly 41% seen once. These receptors are not linked to any known antigen. The material sequenced was CD8+ T cells from cultured PBMCs, taken from culture after CMV antigen stimulation. Receptor source: a human donor in good health (CMV status not recorded). Some clones in this sample may be carry-over from other donors' samples.

CDR3 region: CASGLAGSDNEQFF. CDR3 DNA: TGTGCCAGCGGACTAGCGGGGAGCGACAATGAGCAGTTCTTC. The gene calls are TRBV6-5 and TRBJ2-1, with 12 bases matching TRBD2. The CDR3 has 14 amino acids. Germline CDR1 reads MNHEY; CDR2 reads SVGAGI. After removal of 8 bases from V and 5 bases from J, the junction contained 4 bases not matched to a gene.

This chain joins TRBV7-3 and TRBJ2-7, with 7 nucleotides matching TRBD1. The CDR3 consists of 13 residues. Germline CDR1 and CDR2: SGHTA and FQGTGA. The junction had 9 bases not matched to a gene; V was cut back by 7 bases and J by 6 bases. The CDR3 is CASNDRVPLEQYF. CDR3 DNA: TGTGCCAGCAACGACAGGGTCCCTCTCGAGCAGTACTTC.

V usage is TRBV7-9 and J usage is TRBJ2-7; TRBD2 is a possible D gene (6 bases). V lost 4 bases to trimming and J lost 0 bases, with 16 bases between them. Germline CDR1 is SEHNR and CDR2 is FQNEAQ (reference sequence). The CDR3 totals 16 residues. The CDR3 bases are TGTGCCAGCAGCTCCCCACCGGGACTCGACTCCTACGAGCAGTACTTC. It encodes CASSSPPGLDSYEQYF.

This clonotype was counted at least ten times. This sequence joins TRBV7-6 and TRBJ2-3, with 7 bases aligning to TRBD1. V lost 3 bases to trimming and J lost 0 bases; unmatched junction nucleotides: 9. The CDR3 has 17 amino acids. Per germline, CDR1 SGHVS and CDR2 FNYEAQ. DNA for the CDR3: TGTGCCAGCAGCTTCGACTATCGACAGGGAAGCACAGATACGCAGTATTTT. Translating gives CASSFDYRQGSTDTQYF.

The chain couples TRBV18 to TRBJ2-4, with a weak D call TRBD1 (6 bases). The CDR3 runs 19 residues. Germline-derived CDR1 and CDR2 are KGHSH and LQKENI. Between the trimmed V and J ends, which lost 3 bases and 2 bases, there was a span of 23 bases. DNA of the CDR3: TGTGCCAGCTCACCTCTTAGGGCAGGGGAGTCGTTGTCCAAAAACATTCAGTACTTC. It specifies CASSPLRAGESLSKNIQYF.

The chain joins TRBV2 to TRBJ2-1; 11 bases align to TRBD1. Germline CDR1 reads SNHLY; CDR2 reads FYNNEI. The CDR3 consists of 15 residues. Trimming removed 9 bases from V and 15 bases from J; junction bases left unmatched: 19. CDR3 sequence reads: CASEPDRGLWGWSFF. CDR3 nucleotides: TGTGCCAGTGAGCCGGACAGGGGGCTATGGGGGTGGTCGTTCTTC. Full variable domain (remainder filled in from reference TRBV2 and TRBJ2-1): EPEVTQTPSHQVTQMGQEVILRCVPISNHLYFYWYRQILGQKVEFLVSFYNNEISEKSEIFDDQFSVERPDGSNFTLKIRSTKLEDSAMYFCASEPDRGLWGWSFFGPGTRLTVL.

This clonotype showed up many times. The chain has TRBV7-2 and TRBJ2-5; D gene ambiguous. This CDR3 is built from 15 residues. The germline CDR1 and CDR2 sequences are SGHTA and FQGNSA. Trimming took 2 bases from V and 2 from J, leaving 12 bases between them. The CDR3 protein is CASSLIWVRQETQYF. CDR3 DNA sequence: TGTGCCAGCAGCTTAATCTGGGTTCGGCAAGAGACCCAGTACTTC.

This clonotype was recorded at least ten times. V is TRBV11-1 and J is TRBJ1-2, with 7 bases that match TRBD1. The trim removed 0 bases at V and 2 bases at J, leaving 9 bases unmatched. The CDR3 is made up of 17 amino acids. In germline, CDR1 is SGHAT, CDR2 FQDESV (reference sequence). The CDR3 sequence: CASSLAPRGGQNYGYTF. CDR3 bases: TGTGCCAGCAGCTTAGCGCCGAGGGGGGGACAGAACTATGGCTACACCTTC. Looking up the rest from reference TRBV11-1 and TRBJ1-2 gives the full variable domain: EAEVAQSPRYKITEKSQAVAFWCDPISGHATLYWYRQILGQGPELLVQFQDESVVDDSQLPKDRFSAERLKGVDSTLKIQPAELGDSAMYLCASSLAPRGGQNYGYTFGSGTRLTVV.

In this sample, this clonotype turned up a few times. J is TRBJ1-3 and V is TRBV7-8; a weak D match, TRBD1 (6 bases). V was trimmed by 2 bases and J by 0 bases, leaving 11 bases between them. The germline V gene has CDR1 SGHVS and CDR2 FQNEAQ. The CDR3 runs 16 residues. CDR3 DNA sequence: TGTGCCAGCAGCTTAATACAGGGTGACTCTGGAAACACCATATATTTT. It codes for CASSLIQGDSGNTIYF.

This clonotype was counted only a few times. The chain couples TRBV25-1 to TRBJ1-1; no definite D call. Germline CDR1 reads MGHDK; CDR2 reads SYGVNS. The CDR3 spans 18 residues. The V gene lost 1 base and the J gene lost 0 bases, with 18 bases spanning the gap. In DNA, the CDR3 is TGTGCCAGCAGTGAATGGGCGGGTAATATCGAGCTGAACACTGAAGCTTTCTTT. It translates to CASSEWAGNIELNTEAFF.

The rearrangement links TRBV6-6 to TRBJ2-2, with D tentatively TRBD2 (6 bases). The CDR3 contains 16 residues. The V and J ends lost 0 bases and 6 bases respectively, with 14 bases between them. Germline V CDR1 and CDR2: MNHNY, SVGAGI (reference sequence). The CDR3 reads CASSYSNPGAAGELFF. In DNA, the CDR3 is TGTGCCAGCAGTTACTCGAATCCGGGAGCGGCCGGGGAGCTGTTTTTT.

The rearrangement joins TRBV7-2 to TRBJ1-2, with D maybe TRBD1 (6 bases). The V end was cut by 5 bases, the J end by 4 bases, with 14 bases between. CDR1 SGHTA and CDR2 FQGNSA come from the germline V gene. The CDR3 is 14 residues long. CDR3 nucleotide sequence: TGTGCCAGCAGCCTAAGCGGAGGGGGCTATGGCTACACCTTC. Translated, it gives CASSLSGGGYGYTF.

V is TRBV20-1 and J is TRBJ2-7; D is ambiguous. The germline V and J ends were trimmed by 1 base and 4 bases, with 17 bases remaining between them. Germline CDR1 and CDR2: DFQATT and SNEGSKA (reference sequence). This CDR3 spans 15 amino acids. The CDR3 here is CSARVNRRSGYEQYF. CDR3 DNA sequence: TGCAGTGCTAGAGTTAATCGACGGTCCGGGTACGAGCAGTACTTC.

This chain connects TRBV2 to TRBJ2-7, with D possibly being TRBD1 (5 bases). CDR3 length: 13 residues. V was cut by 4 bases and J by 1 base, with 8 bases left in between. Germline CDR1 SNHLY, CDR2 FYNNEI. The CDR3 sequence: CASSVYRSYEQYF. The CDR3 bases are TGTGCCAGCAGTGTGTACAGGTCCTACGAGCAGTACTTC.

This clonotype was seen more than once but under ten times. This chain links TRBV10-2 with TRBJ2-1, with 7 bases identical to TRBD1. CDR1 is WSHSY, CDR2 SAAADI, per germline. The CDR3 is 12 residues long. Trimming took 3 bases from V and 8 from J; bases not matched to a gene: 1. The CDR3 bases are TGCGCCAGCAGTGACCAGGGGGATGAGCAGTTCTTC. Translating gives CASSDQGDEQFF.

This clonotype turned up a few times. The chain recombines TRBV7-8 with TRBJ1-1; D remains ambiguous. The CDR3 has 18 residues. In germline, CDR1 is SGHVS, CDR2 FQNEAQ. Trimming removed 5 bases from V and 5 bases from J, with 27 bases in between. CDR3 residues: CASSLERAVNYMGTEAFF. The CDR3 coding sequence is TGTGCCAGCAGCCTAGAGCGGGCCGTGAATTACATGGGTACTGAAGCTTTCTTT.

The CDR3 reads CASSSPRVRTGELFF. The CDR3 DNA sequence: TGTGCCAGCAGTTCCCCTAGGGTCCGCACCGGGGAGCTGTTTTTT. The chain uses TRBV6-6 and TRBJ2-2, with no clear D. The CDR3 is made up of 15 amino acids. The germline V gene has CDR1 MNHNY and CDR2 SVGAGI (reference sequence). Trimming took off 4 bases at V and 4 bases at J, with 13 bases between the two ends.

The chain links TRBV7-6 to TRBJ2-3; D perhaps matches TRBD2 (5 bases). The CDR3 has 13 residues. Trimming removed 7 bases from V and 6 bases from J, with 14 bases in between. CDR1 and CDR2 from the germline V gene are SGHVS and FNYEAQ. The CDR3 sequence is CASKMASSDTQYF. The CDR3 DNA sequence: TGTGCCAGCAAAATGGCTAGCTCGGATACGCAGTATTTT.

There are a few counts of this clonotype. The CDR3 sequence: CASSIGISPATDTQYF. CDR3 in DNA: TGTGCCAGTAGTATCGGGATTAGCCCGGCTACAGATACGCAGTATTTT. The chain combines TRBV19 with TRBJ2-3; D might be TRBD2 (5 bases). CDR3 length equals 16 residues. Trimming left V 3 bases short and J 3 bases short, with 16 bases between. CDR1 is LNHDA, CDR2 SQIVND, per germline (reference sequence).

Only a few counts were recorded for this clonotype. The chain recombines TRBV6-5 with TRBJ2-7; maybe TRBD1 (5 bases). The CDR3 sequence is 14 residues long. V was cut by 0 bases and J by 4 bases, with 10 bases left in between. The germline V gene has CDR1 MNHEY and CDR2 SVGAGI. CDR3 amino acids: CASSYSPGPYEQYF. CDR3 coding DNA: TGTGCCAGCAGTTACTCGCCAGGGCCTTACGAGCAGTACTTC.

This clonotype was detected a few times. The chain joins TRBV6-5 to TRBJ1-2, with D perhaps matching TRBD1 (6 bases). The CDR3 has 14 amino acids. Germline CDR1 reads MNHEY; CDR2 reads SVGAGI. V gave up 6 bases and J gave up 7 bases, with 18 bases separating them. The CDR3 bases are TGTGCCAGCAGGCCTCCGGGGGGGGCCGTTGGCTACACCTTC. Amino acids: CASRPPGGAVGYTF.

This clonotype was seen repeatedly, ten times or more. The genes are TRBV6-4 and TRBJ1-6, with D maybe TRBD1 (6 bases). Per germline, CDR1 MRHNA and CDR2 SNTAGT. V lost 10 bases to trimming and J lost 8 bases, with 21 bases between them. The CDR3 consists of 15 residues. CDR3 in amino acids: CATLGTGTQYSPLHF. In nucleotides, the CDR3 is TGTGCCACCCTGGGAACAGGGACCCAGTATTCACCCCTCCACTTT.

The chain joins TRBV10-3 to TRBJ2-3, with D uncertain. The germline V and J ends were trimmed by 3 bases and 3 bases, with 16 bases remaining between them. Germline V gene lookup returns CDR1 ENHRY and CDR2 SYGVKD. The CDR3 has 16 amino acids. The CDR3 is CAISEPDLIRTDTQYF. CDR3 coding DNA: TGTGCCATCAGTGAACCGGACCTTATAAGGACAGATACGCAGTATTTT.

The V and J genes are TRBV4-1 and TRBJ2-3; TRBD2 agrees at 13 bases. After removal of 4 bases from V and 2 bases from J, the junction contained 3 bases not matched to a gene. Germline assignment: CDR1 MGHRA and CDR2 YSYEKL. The CDR3 has 16 residues. DNA of the CDR3: TGCGCCAGCAGCCGTGGACTAGCGGGGGCCACAGATACGCAGTATTTT. It is translated as CASSRGLAGATDTQYF.

CDR3 region: CSASSTPFQETQYF. The CDR3 bases are TGCAGTGCTTCATCGACACCTTTCCAAGAGACCCAGTACTTC. This chain uses TRBV20-1 with TRBJ2-5, with D unclear. The V gene's germline CDR1 is DFQATT and CDR2 SNEGSKA (reference sequence). Between the trimmed V and J ends, which lost 5 bases and 1 base, there was a span of 14 bases. The CDR3 is 14 residues long.

This chain links TRBV6-6 with TRBJ1-1, with D uncertain. CDR1 and CDR2 (germline): MNHNY, SVGAGI (reference sequence). There are 14 residues in the CDR3. V dropped 0 bases and J dropped 1 base, with 6 bases sitting between them. The CDR3 is CASSYSNENTEAFF. In nucleotides, the CDR3 is TGTGCCAGCAGTTACTCTAACGAGAACACTGAAGCTTTCTTT.